The 11 T cell receptor beta chains listed next were all sequenced from one sample in a study of T cells after yellow fever vaccination. TCRdb analysed the 5' RACE reads with MiXCR anew, one entry per CDR3 protein. The sample has hundreds of thousands of distinct CDR3 sequences; roughly 12% are singletons. Source: PBMCs, taken on the day of the first yellow fever vaccination. The source is a man between 18 and 29 years old who received the YFV17D yellow fever vaccine.

This clonotype came up many times. V is TRBV5-1 and J is TRBJ2-2; D possibly matches TRBD1 or TRBD2 (5 bases each). V was clipped by 4 bases and J by 5 bases, with 12 bases between them. The germline V gene has CDR1 SGHRS and CDR2 YFSETQ. The CDR3 runs 14 residues. The DNA for the CDR3 is TGCGCCAGCAGCCGGGACGGAAAGACCGGGGAGCTGTTTTTT. It translates to CASSRDGKTGELFF.

This clonotype has just a few counts. V gene TRBV5-1 combines with J gene TRBJ2-2, with 7 bases aligning to TRBD1. J gave up 1 base and V 3 bases, and 6 bases lay outside the gene matches. The CDR3 consists of 16 residues. Germline lookup yields CDR1 SGHRS and CDR2 YFSETQ. The CDR3 sequence is CASSWDRSKNTGELFF. CDR3 sequence (DNA): TGCGCCAGCAGCTGGGACAGAAGCAAGAACACCGGGGAGCTGTTTTTT.

Comment on this clonotype: The junction departs from the called germline gene at one end, perhaps through a read error. Here the CDR3 DNA reads TGTACCAGCAGCCAAACCCATAGGACTAGCGGGGGCCCAGGCGGGGAGCTGTTTTTT. It is translated as CTSSQTHRTSGGPGGELFF. The V gene is TRBV14, the J gene TRBJ2-2; TRBD2 agrees at 13 bases. Germline V gives CDR1 SGHDN, CDR2 FVKESK. This CDR3 is 19 amino acids long.

V usage is TRBV18 and J usage is TRBJ2-2, with TRBD1 identical over 7 bases. Trimming cost V 5 bases and J 7 bases; bases outside gene matches: 7. The CDR3 loop spans 14 amino acids. The V gene's germline CDR1 is KGHSH and CDR2 LQKENI. The CDR3 here is CASSFGQAFGELFF. CDR3 DNA sequence: TGTGCCAGCTCATTTGGACAGGCTTTCGGGGAGCTGTTTTTT.

This clonotype turned up a few times. The J gene is TRBJ1-5, the V gene TRBV5-5; 9 bases match TRBD1. Per germline, CDR1 SGHKS and CDR2 YYEKEE (reference sequence). The CDR3 loop spans 14 amino acids. The trim removed 5 bases at V and 6 bases at J, leaving 6 bases unmatched. The CDR3 here is CASSSTGGSQPQHF. CDR3 bases: TGTGCCAGCAGTTCGACAGGGGGAAGTCAGCCCCAGCATTTT. Looking up the rest from reference TRBV5-5 and TRBJ1-5 gives the full variable domain: DAGVTQSPTHLIKTRGQQVTLRCSPISGHKSVSWYQQVLGQGPQFIFQYYEKEERGRGNFPDRFSARQFPNYSSELNVNALLLGDSALYLCASSSTGGSQPQHFGDGTRLSIL.

The rearrangement joins TRBV5-1 to TRBJ1-1; TRBD1 is a possible D gene (6 bases). V was shortened by 2 bases and J by 1 base, with 9 bases between the two germline ends. Germline CDR1 is SGHRS and CDR2 is YFSETQ. This CDR3 is 14 amino acids long. CDR3 in DNA: TGCGCCAGCAGCTTTGTGGGGGCGAACACTGAAGCTTTCTTT. It yields the protein CASSFVGANTEAFF.

The chain recombines TRBV14 with TRBJ2-7, with D unresolved. The CDR3 loop spans 17 amino acids. V lost 3 bases to trimming and J lost 3 bases, with 21 bases between them. Per the germline V gene, CDR1 is SGHDN and CDR2 is FVKESK. CDR3 DNA sequence: TGTGCCAGCAGCCAGGGCATGATTGGTGTGACCAGCTACGAGCAGTACGTC. It translates to CASSQGMIGVTSYEQYV.

The genes are TRBV6-2 or TRBV6-3 and TRBJ2-3; TRBD2 aligns across 15 bases. V dropped 6 bases and J dropped 2; count of bases not matched to a gene: 15. CDR1 is MNHEY and CDR2 is SVGEGT in the germline V gene. This CDR3 region has 20 residues. CDR3 bases: TGTGCCAGCAGCCCCGTCCCCGGGACTAGCGGGGGGACCTCCACAGATACGCAGTATTTT. Translated: CASSPVPGTSGGTSTDTQYF.

The chain links TRBV3-1 to TRBJ2-5, with TRBD2 matching 8 bases. CDR3 length: 16 amino acids. Per germline, CDR1 LGHDT and CDR2 YNNKEL (reference sequence). With V trimmed by 4 bases and J by 1 base, 8 bases remained unmatched. CDR3 nucleotides: TGTGCCAGCAGCCCGACGGGGGGGTCGGTCCAAGAGACCCAGTACTTC. This sequence encodes CASSPTGGSVQETQYF.

This clonotype was detected many times. The chain carries TRBV4-3 and TRBJ1-6, with D perhaps matching TRBD1 (6 bases). CDR1 and CDR2 from the germline V gene are LGHNA and YSLEER. The CDR3 covers 15 residues. Trimming shortened V by 0 bases and J by 6 bases, and 9 bases separated the two germline ends. Here the CDR3 reads CASSQDRGRNSPLHF. Here the CDR3 DNA reads TGCGCCAGCAGCCAAGACAGGGGTCGTAATTCACCCCTCCACTTT.

The chain recombines TRBV6-1 with TRBJ2-3, with D maybe TRBD2 (5 bases). The CDR3 loop spans 16 amino acids. Trimming pared 6 bases from V and 0 bases from J, leaving 16 bases between. CDR1 is MNHNS, CDR2 SASEGT, per germline. The chain's CDR3 is CASSAALGGSTDTQYF. The CDR3 bases are TGTGCCAGCAGCGCCGCCCTTGGCGGGAGCACAGATACGCAGTATTTT.